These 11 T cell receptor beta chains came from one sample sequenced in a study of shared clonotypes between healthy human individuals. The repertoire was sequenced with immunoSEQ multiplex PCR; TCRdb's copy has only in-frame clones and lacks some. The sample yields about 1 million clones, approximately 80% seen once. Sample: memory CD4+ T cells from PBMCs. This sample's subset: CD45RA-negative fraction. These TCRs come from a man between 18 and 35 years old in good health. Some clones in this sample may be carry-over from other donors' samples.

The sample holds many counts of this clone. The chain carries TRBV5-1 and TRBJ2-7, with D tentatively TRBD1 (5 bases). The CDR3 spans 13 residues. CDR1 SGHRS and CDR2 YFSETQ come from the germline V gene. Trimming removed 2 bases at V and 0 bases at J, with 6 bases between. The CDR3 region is CASSFRDSYEQYF. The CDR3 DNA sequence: TGCGCCAGCAGCTTCAGGGACTCCTACGAGCAGTACTTC.

Written as DNA, the CDR3 is TGCGCCAGCGCGTGGCAGGGGGAGTCCGAGCAGTACTTC. Its translation is CASAWQGESEQYF. The chain couples TRBV5-1 to TRBJ2-7, with 7 nucleotides matching TRBD1. Trimming at V came to 7 bases and at J to 6 bases, leaving 10 bases not matched to a gene. The CDR3 is 13 residues long. Germline V gives CDR1 SGHRS, CDR2 YFSETQ.

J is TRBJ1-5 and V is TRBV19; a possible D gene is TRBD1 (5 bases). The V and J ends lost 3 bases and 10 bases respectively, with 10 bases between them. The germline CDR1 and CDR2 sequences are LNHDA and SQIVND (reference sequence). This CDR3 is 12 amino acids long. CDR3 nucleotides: TGTGCCAGTAGTATTCTGGGGGGACCCCAGCATTTT. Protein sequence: CASSILGGPQHF.

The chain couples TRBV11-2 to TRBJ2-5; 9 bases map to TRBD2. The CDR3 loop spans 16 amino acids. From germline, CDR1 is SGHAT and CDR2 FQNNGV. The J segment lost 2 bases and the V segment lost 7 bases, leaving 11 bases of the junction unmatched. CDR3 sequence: CASTLWGGRVQETQYF. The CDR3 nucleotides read TGTGCCAGCACCCTCTGGGGCGGGAGGGTTCAAGAGACCCAGTACTTC.

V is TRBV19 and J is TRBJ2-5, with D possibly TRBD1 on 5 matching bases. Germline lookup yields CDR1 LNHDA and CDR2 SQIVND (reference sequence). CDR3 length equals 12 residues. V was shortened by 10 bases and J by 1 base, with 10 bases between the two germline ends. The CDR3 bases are TGTGCCACCTGTGACAGCCAAGAGACCCAGTACTTC. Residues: CATCDSQETQYF.

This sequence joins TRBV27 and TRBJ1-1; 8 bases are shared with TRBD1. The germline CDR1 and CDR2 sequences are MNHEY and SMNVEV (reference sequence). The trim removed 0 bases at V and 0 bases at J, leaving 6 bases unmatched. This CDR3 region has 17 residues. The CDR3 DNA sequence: TGTGCCAGCAGTTTATCGAAACAGGGGGAGGTGAACACTGAAGCTTTCTTT. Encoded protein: CASSLSKQGEVNTEAFF.

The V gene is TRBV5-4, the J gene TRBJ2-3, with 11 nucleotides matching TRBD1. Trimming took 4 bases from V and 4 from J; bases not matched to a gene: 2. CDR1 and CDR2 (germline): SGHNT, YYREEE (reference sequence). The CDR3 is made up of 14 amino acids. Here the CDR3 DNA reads TGTGCCAGCAGCCCGGGACAGGGGGCAGATACGCAGTATTTT. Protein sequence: CASSPGQGADTQYF.

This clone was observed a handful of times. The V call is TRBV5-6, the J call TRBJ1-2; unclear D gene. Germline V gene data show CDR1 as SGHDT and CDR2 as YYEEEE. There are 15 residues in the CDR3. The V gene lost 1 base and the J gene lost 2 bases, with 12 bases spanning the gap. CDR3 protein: CASSLPSGLNYGYTF. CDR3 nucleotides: TGTGCCAGCAGCTTGCCCTCTGGACTGAACTATGGCTACACCTTC.

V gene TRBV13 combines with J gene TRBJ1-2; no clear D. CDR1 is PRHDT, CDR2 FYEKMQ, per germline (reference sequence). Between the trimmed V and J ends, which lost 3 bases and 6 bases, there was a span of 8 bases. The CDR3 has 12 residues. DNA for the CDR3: TGTGCCAGCAGCTTCTCAGGCGATGGCTACACCTTC. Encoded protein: CASSFSGDGYTF.

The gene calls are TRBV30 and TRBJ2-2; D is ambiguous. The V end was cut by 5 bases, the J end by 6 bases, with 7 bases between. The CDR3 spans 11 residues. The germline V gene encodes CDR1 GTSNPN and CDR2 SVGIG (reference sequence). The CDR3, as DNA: TGTGCCTGGTCAGAGGCCGGGGAGCTGTTTTTT. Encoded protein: CAWSEAGELFF.

The CDR3 bases are TGTGCCAGCAGGGTGACAGGGTCGAGCACTGAAGCTTTCTTT. Translation gives CASRVTGSSTEAFF. This chain connects TRBV27 to TRBJ1-1, with 7 bases matching TRBD1. Looked up from germline, CDR1 is MNHEY and CDR2 is SMNVEV (reference sequence). Trimming removed 6 bases from V and 4 bases from J; junction bases left unmatched: 8. The CDR3 sequence is 14 residues long.